These 26 T cell receptor beta chains were sequenced from one sample in a study of blood T cell repertoires in COVID-19. TCRdb's table, derived via immunoSEQ multiplex PCR, lists solely in-frame clones and lacks some. The sample includes about 100,000 clones, more than 90% of them seen just once. The sample taken for sequencing was peripheral blood. The receptors were gathered from a man aged 18-30 years with acute or convalescent COVID-19.

This clone has a handful of counts. V and J are TRBV2 and TRBJ2-4; 9 positions match TRBD1. The J segment lost 0 bases and the V segment lost 2 bases, leaving 11 bases of the junction unmatched. This CDR3 contains 19 residues. CDR1 SNHLY and CDR2 FYNNEI come from the germline V gene. The CDR3: CASSELGTGLLPAKNIQYF. The CDR3 DNA sequence: TGTGCCAGCAGTGAACTTGGGACAGGGTTATTACCAGCCAAAAACATTCAGTACTTC.

Notes on this clone: The junction differs from germline at one of its ends, possibly a read error. The rearrangement links TRBV7-2 to TRBJ1-4; the D gene is possibly TRBD1 (5 bases). The CDR3 is 16 amino acids. Germline V gene sequence: CDR1 SGHTA, CDR2 FQGNSA. The CDR3 nucleotides read TGTGCTAGCAGCTTAAGGGCCCCAGGGACTAATGAAAAACTGTTTTTT. Its translation: CASSLRAPGTNEKLFF.

The chain recombines TRBV23-1 with TRBJ1-2; 10 bases fit TRBD1. TRBV23-1 is placed among ORFs of uncertain function. The CDR3 sequence is 16 residues long. Losses at the gene ends were 3 bases for V and 7 bases for J; bases not matched to a gene: 11. As DNA, the CDR3 is TGCGCCAGCAGTCACCGCCGGGACAGGGGACGGGGTGGCTACACCTTC. It specifies CASSHRRDRGRGGYTF.

This clone was seen only a few times. The chain is built from TRBV3-1 (or the pseudogene TRBV3-2) and TRBJ1-3; no clear D. The CDR3 has 14 residues. From germline, CDR1 is LGHDT and CDR2 YNNKEL (reference sequence). V was cut by 4 bases and J by 2 bases, with 9 bases left in between. CDR3 DNA sequence: TGTGCCAGCAGCCCAAGCCCAACTGGAAACACCATATATTTT. Translated, it gives CASSPSPTGNTIYF.

This clone has a single count. This sequence joins TRBV6-5 and TRBJ2-7, with 7 nucleotides matching TRBD2. CDR1 and CDR2 (germline): MNHEY, SVGAGI. The length of the CDR3 is 14 residues. V shed 2 bases, J shed 5 bases, and the junction held 6 bases outside the gene matches. CDR3 coding DNA: TGTGCCAGCAGTTACGAGGCGGGAGCCCACGAGCAGTACTTC. This codes for CASSYEAGAHEQYF.

About this clone: This sample also contains other DNA sequences that code for the same CDR3. The V call is TRBV9, the J call TRBJ2-3; D gene unclear. V was shortened by 4 bases and J by 1 base, with 4 bases between the two germline ends. CDR1 is SGDLS, CDR2 YYNGEE, per germline. The CDR3 spans 12 residues. The CDR3 nucleotides read TGTGCCAGCAGCCCGGGCACAGATACGCAGTATTTT. It yields the protein CASSPGTDTQYF.

V and J are TRBV19 and TRBJ1-5; possible D gene TRBD1, 5 bases. In germline, CDR1 is LNHDA, CDR2 SQIVND (reference sequence). V was trimmed by 4 bases and J by 5 bases, leaving 12 bases between them. This CDR3 has 14 residues. The DNA of the CDR3 is TGTGCCAGTAGTAGGTCGGGCAGGGATCAGCCCCAGCATTTT. Translating it yields CASSRSGRDQPQHF.

The chain employs TRBV14 and TRBJ2-1; 8 nucleotides align to TRBD2. Germline lookup yields CDR1 SGHDN and CDR2 FVKESK. With 2 bases clipped from V and 7 bases from J, the junction kept 10 bases outside the gene matches. The CDR3 has 16 residues. CDR3 DNA: TGTGCCAGCAGCCAACGGGGGGGCAGATCGTATAATGAGCAGTTCTTC. Its translation is CASSQRGGRSYNEQFF. The full variable domain, completed using reference TRBV14 and TRBJ2-1, is EAGVTQFPSHSVIEKGQTVTLRCDPISGHDNLYWYRRVMGKEIKFLLHFVKESKQDESGMPNNRFLAERTGGTYSTLKVQPAELEDSGVYFCASSQRGGRSYNEQFFGPGTRLTVL.

The chain is built from TRBV5-1 and TRBJ2-1; TRBD1 matches 10 bases. Germline values: CDR1 SGHRS, CDR2 YFSETQ. J gave up 9 bases and V 3 bases, and 9 bases lay outside the gene matches. This CDR3 has 15 amino acids. The CDR3 here is CASSSPGQGMSEQFF. The CDR3 DNA reads TGCGCCAGCAGCTCCCCGGGACAGGGGATGAGTGAGCAGTTCTTC.

This rearrangement joins TRBV18 to TRBJ1-3, with 8 positions matching TRBD1. Germline V gene data show CDR1 as KGHSH and CDR2 as LQKENI. There are 15 residues in the CDR3. Trimming at V came to 0 bases and at J to 6 bases, leaving 4 bases not matched to a gene. The CDR3 DNA is TGTGCCAGCTCACCACCGGACAGGGTTGCAAACACCATATATTTT. Translation gives CASSPPDRVANTIYF.

This clone showed up just once. The chain joins TRBV7-7 to TRBJ2-3; D is unclear. CDR3 length: 13 residues. V shed 2 bases and J shed 4 bases, with 7 bases lying between them. Germline V gene lookup returns CDR1 SSHAT and CDR2 FNYEAQ (reference sequence). The CDR3 DNA reads as TGTGCCAGCAGCTTACGTATTTCAGATACGCAGTATTTT. Amino acid sequence: CASSLRISDTQYF.

In its sample, this clone was seen once. J is TRBJ1-5 and V is TRBV6-5; D call uncertain. The CDR3 runs 13 residues. Trimming cost V 6 bases and J 1 base, with 7 bases left between them. Germline CDR1 and CDR2: MNHEY and SVGAGI. The CDR3 region has the DNA TGTGCCAGCAGGCGCGGGAGCAATCAGCCCCAGCATTTT. Its translation is CASRRGSNQPQHF.

The chain joins TRBV7-9 to TRBJ2-3; D is possibly TRBD2 (6 bases). Germline-derived CDR1 and CDR2 are SEHNR and FQNEAQ (reference sequence). This CDR3 region has 14 residues. Trimming took 3 bases from V and 3 from J, leaving 10 bases between them. The DNA of the CDR3 is TGTGCCAGCAGCTTGGAGGCGGGGACAGATACGCAGTATTTT. Amino acid sequence: CASSLEAGTDTQYF.

The rearrangement links TRBV3-1 (or the pseudogene TRBV3-2) to TRBJ2-7; 8 bases map to TRBD2. CDR1 and CDR2 from the germline V gene are LGHDT and YNNKEL (reference sequence). V lost 7 bases and J lost 0; bases outside the gene matches: 2. This CDR3 comprises 13 residues. The CDR3 here is CASKRGSSYEQYF. CDR3 DNA sequence: TGTGCCAGCAAGCGGGGGAGCTCCTACGAGCAGTACTTC.

This chain uses TRBV3-1 (or the pseudogene TRBV3-2) with TRBJ2-4; a weak D match, TRBD2 (6 bases). Trimming shortened V by 1 base and J by 3 bases, and 16 bases separated the two germline ends. The germline CDR1 and CDR2 sequences are LGHDT and YNNKEL (reference sequence). The CDR3 loop spans 17 amino acids. The CDR3 nucleotides read TGTGCCAGCAGCCAAGGTGTCGGGGGAACGTTCAAAAACATTCAGTACTTC. Its translation is CASSQGVGGTFKNIQYF.

This clone showed up just a few times. The gene calls are TRBV14 and TRBJ1-5; TRBD1 matches 12 bases. With 0 bases clipped from V and 7 bases from J, the junction kept 13 bases outside the gene matches. The CDR3 is 19 residues long. Per germline, CDR1 SGHDN and CDR2 FVKESK. The CDR3 protein is CASSQEENRDRGQRQPQHF. CDR3 nucleotides: TGTGCCAGCAGCCAAGAGGAGAACCGGGACAGGGGGCAAAGGCAGCCCCAGCATTTT.

The chain is built from TRBV6-6 and TRBJ1-1; 7 bases agree with TRBD1. V lost 7 bases and J lost 6; bases outside the gene matches: 5. CDR3 length: 12 residues. CDR1 is MNHNY and CDR2 is SVGAGI in the germline V gene (reference sequence). The CDR3 DNA sequence: TGTGCCAGCATTAGACAGGGTTCTGAAGCTTTCTTT. It is translated as CASIRQGSEAFF.

V and J are TRBV18 and TRBJ1-1; 8 nucleotides align to TRBD1. Trimming at V came to 2 bases and at J to 10 bases, leaving 6 bases not matched to a gene. This CDR3 comprises 13 residues. Germline V gene lookup returns CDR1 KGHSH and CDR2 LQKENI. The CDR3 region has the DNA TGTGCCAGCTCACCAGGGACAGGACCCGTAGCTTTCTTT. Its protein is CASSPGTGPVAFF.

The chain is built from TRBV30 and TRBJ2-1; a weak D match, TRBD1 (5 bases). This CDR3 comprises 11 residues. CDR1 GTSNPN and CDR2 SVGIG come from the germline V gene (reference sequence). V shed 4 bases and J shed 10 bases, with 11 bases lying between them. The CDR3 DNA follows: TGTGCCTGGACAGGGTATCGCGAGCAGTTCTTC. This encodes CAWTGYREQFF.

The chain has TRBV28 and TRBJ2-4, with 8 bases aligning to TRBD1. The CDR3 consists of 16 residues. V shed 6 bases, J shed 9 bases, and the junction held 16 bases outside the gene matches. The V gene's germline CDR1 is MDHEN and CDR2 SYDVKM. The chain's CDR3 is CASSHSPDRDISIQYF. The CDR3 DNA is TGTGCCAGCAGCCACTCCCCGGACAGGGATATCAGCATTCAGTACTTC.

This chain joins TRBV6-4 and TRBJ2-3; TRBD1 might be the D (6 bases). Germline loops: CDR1 MRHNA, CDR2 SNTAGT. The CDR3 covers 15 residues. Trimming pared 0 bases from V and 1 base from J, leaving 8 bases between. CDR3 bases: TGTGCCAGCAGTGACTCGGGGGCGGGCACAGATACGCAGTATTTT. Translated: CASSDSGAGTDTQYF.

This clone was counted a single time. Other DNA sequences in this sample translate to the same CDR3. The rearrangement uses TRBV9 and TRBJ1-1, with TRBD1 identical over 9 bases. With V trimmed by 2 bases and J by 4 bases, 0 bases remained unmatched. The germline gives CDR1 SGDLS, CDR2 YYNGEE. The CDR3 length is 13 residues. The CDR3 spells CASSVTGGTEAFF. DNA for the CDR3: TGTGCCAGCAGCGTGACAGGGGGCACTGAAGCTTTCTTT. Supplemented by reference TRBV9 and TRBJ1-1, the full variable domain reads DSGVTQTPKHLITATGQRVTLRCSPRSGDLSVYWYQQSLDQGLQFLIQYYNGEERAKGNILERFSAQQFPDLHSELNLSSLELGDSALYFCASSVTGGTEAFFGQGTRLTVV.

This chain joins TRBV5-8 and TRBJ2-4, with 7 bases matching TRBD1. J lost 3 bases, V lost 2 bases, and 8 bases had no gene match. The germline gives CDR1 SGHTS, CDR2 YDEGEE. The CDR3 is 16 amino acids. The CDR3 coding sequence is TGTGCCAGCAGCTTTAGGACAGGTTCAAGCAAAAACATTCAGTACTTC. This encodes CASSFRTGSSKNIQYF.

The chain is built from TRBV5-1 and TRBJ1-4; D might be TRBD1 (6 bases). V lost 0 bases to trimming and J lost 8 bases, with 11 bases between them. This CDR3 is 14 amino acids long. Germline CDR1 SGHRS, CDR2 YFSETQ. CDR3 sequence reads: CASSLAGVHEKLFF. Here the CDR3 DNA reads TGCGCCAGCAGCTTGGCAGGGGTGCACGAAAAACTGTTTTTT. The variable domain in full, completed from reference TRBV5-1 and TRBJ1-4, reads KAGVTQTPRYLIKTRGQQVTLSCSPISGHRSVSWYQQTPGQGLQFLFEYFSETQRNKGNFPGRFSGRQFSNSRSEMNVSTLELGDSALYLCASSLAGVHEKLFFGSGTQLSVL.

The chain uses TRBV5-4 and TRBJ1-1; D might be TRBD1 (5 bases). The CDR3 spans 14 residues. V was trimmed by 1 base and J by 2 bases, leaving 9 bases between them. Germline V gene lookup returns CDR1 SGHNT and CDR2 YYREEE (reference sequence). The CDR3 DNA reads TGTGCCAGCAGCTTGACAGGACCTAACACTGAAGCTTTCTTT. This translates into CASSLTGPNTEAFF.

The chain has TRBV18 and TRBJ2-7; D might be TRBD1 (7 bases). Germline CDR1 is KGHSH and CDR2 is LQKENI. The CDR3 totals 15 residues. The germline V and J ends were trimmed by 2 bases and 3 bases, with 14 bases remaining between them. CDR3 DNA sequence: TGTGCCAGCTCACCATCCGGGACAGCGGGCTACGAGCAGTACTTC. Amino acid sequence: CASSPSGTAGYEQYF.